This TCR beta chain was identified in a study of tumor-infiltrating lymphocytes in primary liver carcinoma. Overall study: There were tumors of stage T1-T3 N0M0, each 4.2 to 10 cm across. About 3.65 to 8 million productive TCRbeta reads were obtained from the samples, with similar numbers across tissue types. The study, taken as a whole, reports: Bulk, unsorted sampling meant CD4+ and CD8+ repertoires went uncompared.

The germline V gene has CDR1 SGHDN and CDR2 FVKESK. The CDR3 contains 13 residues. Blood RNA originated from unsorted whole blood, with germline DNA additionally extracted. This clonotype is a singleton in its sample. Antigen unknown. Because it lacks the conserved phenylalanine or tryptophan at the end, this CDR3 is likely a read error. Constant-region priming of about 520 ng total RNA yielded TCR beta cDNA. Three nested multiplex PCR rounds, a slightly modified ARM-PCR, produced the libraries for TCR beta. It was with TRBV1-TRBV30 forward primers and a C-beta reverse primer that the first two PCR rounds were run, at roughly 9 cycles each. TCRdb processed the multiplex PCR reads anew with MiXCR; each CDR3 protein has one entry. Of some 200,000 distinct CDR3 sequences in the sample, less than 65% were seen once.

This TCR was sampled from a woman aged 60-70 years with primary liver carcinoma and hepatitis B virus infection. The sample consisted of peripheral blood. The chain has TRBV14 and TRBJ2-1; no clear D gene. Written as DNA, the CDR3 is TGTGTCAGCAGCCAAAGGTACGGGAATGAGCAGTTCCTC. Its translation: CVSSQRYGNEQFL.